The present T cell receptor (beta chain) was sequenced within a study of T-cell memory formation after mild COVID-19. Overall study: The study found TCR clusters largely donor specific. Regarding the study as a whole: Contracting CD8+ clones were enriched in EMRA, CD4+ mainly in CM and EM. While clones contracting from day 15 to 85 were balanced between CD4 and CD8, later expanders leaned CD4+. Researchers could not confirm that second-wave clones peaking on day 37 targeted SARS-CoV-2.

TCRdb analysed the 5' RACE reads with MiXCR anew, one entry per CDR3 protein. The sample includes roughly 600,000 distinct CDR3 sequences, roughly 17% of them seen just once. V lost 2 bases, J lost 2 bases, and 16 bases lay in between. CDR3 length: 17 amino acids. Germline-derived CDR1 and CDR2 are MNHEY and SVGEGT. This clonotype was seen a handful of times. Its antigen is not identified. This TCR derives from an adult woman who had mild COVID-19 (a few samples of this study predate the infection). Cell type and time point are not known. The sequenced sample consisted of PBMCs or a T cell subset sorted from them (not recorded which). This rearrangement joins TRBV6-2 or TRBV6-3 to TRBJ1-5; unclear D gene. CDR3 DNA: TGTGCCAGCAGTTACCCGGAGGGAGCAATTGGCAATCAGCCCCAGCATTTT. Translating it yields CASSYPEGAIGNQPQHF.